What follows are 27 T cell receptor beta chains derived from one specimen sequenced in a study of OX40 agonist ivuxolimab in advanced cancers. The table came from immunoSEQ multiplex PCR; TCRdb's copy has only in-frame clones and leaves some out. The table lists about 76,000 clones, approximately 86% of them singletons. Sequencing used CD4+ or CD8+ T cells sorted from blood, obtained in a trial of the OX40 agonist ivuxolimab. These receptors were taken from an adult with an advanced solid tumor such as melanoma, head and neck, liver or kidney cancer.

On this clone itself: The junction shows a germline mismatch at one end, possibly a read error. J is TRBJ2-5 and V is TRBV5-3; 7 positions match TRBD1. TRBV5-3 is reported as an ORF; its role is uncertain. This CDR3 has 14 amino acids. The CDR3 bases are TGTGCCAGCAGCTTTGCCTCAGGGGGAGAGACCCAGTACTTC. It yields the protein CASSFASGGETQYF.

The chain recombines TRBV5-4 with TRBJ1-6, with 9 positions matching TRBD1. The CDR3 is 14 amino acids. Germline CDR1 is SGHNT and CDR2 is YYREEE (reference sequence). The ends lost 0 bases at V and 12 bases at J; junction bases unmatched: 4. The CDR3 nucleotides are TGTGCCAGCAGCTTGGATTGGGACAGGGAACCCCTCCACTTT. It yields the protein CASSLDWDREPLHF.

The CDR3 DNA follows: TGTGCCAGCAGTTTAGGGACAGGGAAAATCTATGGCTACACCTTC. The encoded protein is CASSLGTGKIYGYTF. The J gene is TRBJ1-2, the V gene TRBV28, with 9 bases lining up with TRBD1. The V gene's germline CDR1 is MDHEN and CDR2 SYDVKM. Unmatched junction bases numbered 5, after V lost 2 bases and J lost 4 bases. The CDR3 runs to 15 residues.

The chain couples TRBV10-3 to TRBJ2-5; 7 bases line up with TRBD1. Germline V CDR1 and CDR2: ENHRY, SYGVKD. The CDR3 has 14 amino acids. Trimming took 3 bases from V and 4 from J; bases not matched to a gene: 5. CDR3 in amino acids: CAISEESGGETQYF. DNA of the CDR3: TGTGCCATCAGTGAAGAGTCAGGGGGAGAGACCCAGTACTTC.

The V call is TRBV7-2, the J call TRBJ2-1; D is uncertain. Trimming left V 3 bases short and J 0 bases short, with 9 bases between. From germline, CDR1 is SGHTA and CDR2 FQGNSA. This CDR3 spans 15 amino acids. CDR3 bases: TGTGCCAGCAGCTTTGGGCAAAGCTCCTACAATGAGCAGTTCTTC. Amino acid sequence: CASSFGQSSYNEQFF. Complete variable domain (other parts from reference TRBV7-2 and TRBJ2-1): GAGVSQSPSNKVTEKGKDVELRCDPISGHTALYWYRQSLGQGLEFLIYFQGNSAPDKSGLPSDRFSAERTGGSVSTLTIQRTQQEDSAVYLCASSFGQSSYNEQFFGPGTRLTVL.

V gene TRBV25-1 combines with J gene TRBJ1-5; the D is unclear. Germline V gene lookup returns CDR1 MGHDK and CDR2 SYGVNS. The CDR3 length is 15 residues. The ends were cut back, 5 bases at V and 0 bases at J, with 11 bases in the middle. DNA of the CDR3: TGTGCCAGCAGTTCCAGTTTTTATAGCAATCAGCCCCAGCATTTT. It codes for CASSSSFYSNQPQHF.

This clone was found once. V and J are TRBV6-4 and TRBJ1-2; maybe TRBD1 (5 bases). Trimming shortened V by 0 bases and J by 0 bases, and 14 bases separated the two germline ends. The CDR3 totals 17 residues. Germline V gives CDR1 MRHNA, CDR2 SNTAGT. CDR3 nucleotide sequence: TGTGCCAGCAGTGACTCTGGGGCCACCGGAGCTAACTATGGCTACACCTTC. Protein sequence: CASSDSGATGANYGYTF.

This chain uses TRBV6-1 with TRBJ2-7, with a tentative D call TRBD1 (5 bases). CDR1 is MNHNS, CDR2 SASEGT, per germline. V dropped 4 bases and J dropped 2 bases, with 6 bases sitting between them. The CDR3 consists of 12 residues. The DNA for the CDR3 is TGTGCCAGCAGTGCCAGGGCCTACGAGCAGTACGTC. Residues: CASSARAYEQYV.

J is TRBJ2-2 and V is TRBV23-1; 9 nucleotides agree with TRBD1. TRBV23-1 is recorded as an ORF, its role being uncertain. The trim removed 2 bases at V and 0 bases at J, leaving 10 bases unmatched. This CDR3 spans 19 amino acids. CDR3 region: CASSQLRGTGKSNTGELFF. In DNA form, the CDR3 reads TGCGCCAGCAGTCAACTCCGCGGGACAGGGAAATCGAACACCGGGGAGCTGTTTTTT.

In its sample, this clone was seen once. The V and J genes are TRBV18 and TRBJ2-5, with TRBD2 matching 8 bases. The CDR3 contains 16 residues. Germline V CDR1 and CDR2: KGHSH, LQKENI. Trimming at V came to 4 bases and at J to 1 base, leaving 8 bases not matched to a gene. The CDR3 protein is CASSRRAGGLQETQYF. CDR3 nucleotides: TGTGCCAGCTCACGACGGGCGGGGGGACTCCAAGAGACCCAGTACTTC.

DNA for the CDR3: TGTGCCAGCACCTACGGCGGGGGGGTCCCAGGCACTGAAGCTTTCTTT. Translating it yields CASTYGGGVPGTEAFF. The chain joins TRBV28 to TRBJ1-1; perhaps TRBD1 as D (5 bases). Trimming cost V 7 bases and J 4 bases, with 22 bases left between them. The CDR3 length is 16 residues. Looked up from germline, CDR1 is MDHEN and CDR2 is SYDVKM.

The chain has TRBV19 and TRBJ1-1; tentative D call: TRBD1 (5 bases). This CDR3 contains 15 residues. The V end was cut by 6 bases, the J end by 0 bases, with 14 bases between. Germline V gives CDR1 LNHDA, CDR2 SQIVND (reference sequence). The CDR3 is CASRPSTGLNTEAFF. CDR3 nucleotide sequence: TGTGCCAGTAGGCCCTCTACAGGCCTGAACACTGAAGCTTTCTTT.

This clone turned up a few times. The rearrangement uses TRBV5-4 and TRBJ1-2; a possible D gene is TRBD1 (5 bases). Trimming took off 1 base at V and 2 bases at J, with 12 bases between the two ends. Germline V gene data show CDR1 as SGHNT and CDR2 as YYREEE (reference sequence). This CDR3 region has 15 residues. The CDR3 is CASSLPGRENYGYTF. CDR3 sequence (DNA): TGTGCCAGCAGCTTGCCTGGCAGGGAGAACTATGGCTACACCTTC.

The V call is TRBV7-2, the J call TRBJ1-2, with 11 bases aligning to TRBD1. This CDR3 region has 14 residues. The V and J ends lost 3 bases and 6 bases, in that order; junction bases with no gene match: 3. Germline V gene lookup returns CDR1 SGHTA and CDR2 FQGNSA. The CDR3 region is CASSFRTGGNGYTF. DNA for the CDR3: TGTGCCAGCAGCTTTCGGACAGGGGGCAATGGCTACACCTTC.

J is TRBJ2-2 and V is TRBV10-3, with D possibly TRBD1 on 6 matching bases. V was cut by 7 bases and J by 5 bases, with 8 bases left in between. CDR1 ENHRY and CDR2 SYGVKD come from the germline V gene. There are 12 residues in the CDR3. The CDR3: CAINRGTGELFF. The CDR3 coding sequence is TGTGCCATCAATAGGGGGACCGGGGAGCTGTTTTTT.

This clone was seen only once. This chain's CDR3 is CSVRRPGGTEAFF. CDR3 bases: TGCAGCGTCCGGAGACCGGGGGGCACTGAAGCTTTCTTT. The V call is TRBV29-1, the J call TRBJ1-1; D might be TRBD1 (5 bases). Germline loops: CDR1 SQVTM, CDR2 ANQGSEA. V dropped 6 bases and J dropped 4 bases, with 15 bases sitting between them. The length of the CDR3 is 13 residues.

J is TRBJ2-7 and V is TRBV28; TRBD1 might be the D (6 bases). Germline CDR1 is MDHEN and CDR2 is SYDVKM. Trimming stripped 2 bases from V and 1 base from J, with 9 bases between. The length of the CDR3 is 14 residues. CDR3 bases: TGTGCCAGCAGTTTAAGCAGGGGATCCTACGAGCAGTACGTC. Its translation is CASSLSRGSYEQYV.

Only one count was recorded for this clone. The chain is built from TRBV30 and TRBJ2-1; the match to TRBD1 covers 10 bases. In germline, CDR1 is GTSNPN, CDR2 SVGIG (reference sequence). V lost 2 bases and J lost 6; bases outside the gene matches: 7. This CDR3 comprises 15 residues. CDR3 nucleotide sequence: TGTGCCTGGAGTTCGCTGGGGACAGGGGCCAATGAGCAGTTCTTC. Its protein product is CAWSSLGTGANEQFF.

This chain uses TRBV18 with TRBJ1-2, with D possibly matching TRBD1 (6 bases). Germline lookup yields CDR1 KGHSH and CDR2 LQKENI. The length of the CDR3 is 18 residues. V was trimmed by 2 bases and J by 0 bases, leaving 19 bases between them. The CDR3 here is CASSPDWGAGRANYGYTF. For the CDR3, the DNA is TGTGCCAGCTCACCAGATTGGGGGGCCGGCCGAGCTAACTATGGCTACACCTTC.

The chain combines TRBV5-4 with TRBJ1-6; 7 nucleotides match TRBD1. CDR1 SGHNT and CDR2 YYREEE come from the germline V gene (reference sequence). The CDR3 contains 15 residues. V lost 4 bases and J lost 8; bases outside the gene matches: 9. CDR3 DNA sequence: TGTGCCAGCAGCCGTGACACAGGGGTTGATTCACCCCTCCACTTT. It yields the protein CASSRDTGVDSPLHF.

The chain carries TRBV18 and TRBJ1-2; tentative D call: TRBD1 (5 bases). Germline V gives CDR1 KGHSH, CDR2 LQKENI. This CDR3 is built from 16 residues. The V gene lost 4 bases and the J gene lost 9 bases, with 24 bases spanning the gap. CDR3 region: CASSLLPGTPTRSYTF. In DNA form, the CDR3 reads TGTGCCAGCTCACTCCTTCCCGGGACGCCGACCCGGAGCTACACCTTC. Full variable domain (rest looked up from reference TRBV18 and TRBJ1-2): NAGVMQNPRHLVRRRGQEARLRCSPMKGHSHVYWYRQLPEEGLKFMVYLQKENIIDESGMPKERFSAEFPKEGPSILRIQQVVRGDSAAYFCASSLLPGTPTRSYTFGSGTRLTVV.

The chain links TRBV28 to TRBJ1-1; 7 positions agree with TRBD1. The CDR3 is made up of 12 amino acids. The germline gives CDR1 MDHEN, CDR2 SYDVKM. Trimming at V came to 3 bases and at J to 8 bases, leaving 3 bases not matched to a gene. CDR3 sequence: CASSFQDREAFF. In DNA form, the CDR3 reads TGTGCCAGCAGTTTTCAGGACAGGGAAGCTTTCTTT.

The J gene is TRBJ2-7, the V gene TRBV6-1; D is tentatively TRBD1 or TRBD2 (5 bases each). Trimming took 7 bases from V and 4 from J, leaving 11 bases between them. The CDR3 is 12 amino acids. Germline CDR1 MNHNS, CDR2 SASEGT. In DNA form, the CDR3 reads TGTGCCAGCACTCAGGGAGAGTACGAGCAGTACGTC. It translates to CASTQGEYEQYV.

This chain links TRBV27 with TRBJ1-6, with D unresolved. CDR3 length: 16 amino acids. V was cut by 6 bases and J by 9 bases, with 21 bases left in between. In germline, CDR1 is MNHEY, CDR2 SMNVEV (reference sequence). The CDR3 nucleotides are TGTGCCAGCAGAAAAACCGTCGGGGTTTATGGTTCACCCCTCCACTTT. This codes for CASRKTVGVYGSPLHF.

This clone appeared a few times. The V and J genes are TRBV5-5 and TRBJ2-1, with 9 bases matching TRBD1. Germline trimming cut 5 bases from V and 5 bases from J; bases unmatched to any gene: 2. The length of the CDR3 is 13 residues. Germline-derived CDR1 and CDR2 are SGHKS and YYEKEE (reference sequence). DNA of the CDR3: TGTGCCAGCAGGAGGGACAGGGACAATGAGCAGTTCTTC. It translates to CASRRDRDNEQFF. Complete variable domain (other parts from reference TRBV5-5 and TRBJ2-1): DAGVTQSPTHLIKTRGQQVTLRCSPISGHKSVSWYQQVLGQGPQFIFQYYEKEERGRGNFPDRFSARQFPNYSSELNVNALLLGDSALYLCASRRDRDNEQFFGPGTRLTVL.

The gene calls are TRBV11-2 and TRBJ1-1; a weak D match, TRBD1 (5 bases). The CDR3 runs to 15 residues. Germline assignment: CDR1 SGHAT and CDR2 FQNNGV. V gave up 5 bases and J gave up 2 bases, with 15 bases separating them. The DNA for the CDR3 is TGTGCCAGCAGCCGCAGGGAGATGACAAACACTGAAGCTTTCTTT. This codes for CASSRREMTNTEAFF. The full variable domain, in which reference TRBV11-2 and TRBJ1-1 provide the parts outside the CDR3, is EAGVAQSPRYKIIEKRQSVAFWCNPISGHATLYWYQQILGQGPKLLIQFQNNGVVDDSQLPKDRFSAERLKGVDSTLKIQPAKLEDSAVYLCASSRREMTNTEAFFGQGTRLTVV.

This clone has only a few counts. The V gene is TRBV2, the J gene TRBJ1-6; the D is unclear. Trimming cost V 4 bases and J 10 bases, with 11 bases left between them. CDR3 length equals 13 residues. The germline V gene has CDR1 SNHLY and CDR2 FYNNEI. CDR3: CASSGEVFSPLHF. Here the CDR3 DNA reads TGTGCCAGCAGTGGTGAGGTTTTCTCACCCCTCCACTTT. The full variable domain, with the rest looked up from reference TRBV2 and TRBJ1-6, is EPEVTQTPSHQVTQMGQEVILRCVPISNHLYFYWYRQILGQKVEFLVSFYNNEISEKSEIFDDQFSVERPDGSNFTLKIRSTKLEDSAMYFCASSGEVFSPLHFGNGTRLTVT.